The present TCR beta chain was sequenced within a study of blood T cell repertoires in COVID-19. As for the study in general: T cells, B-cell-depleted T cells, or PBMCs provided the cDNA or gDNA that served as material.

Per the authors' pipeline: Amplified reference gene primers provided the basis for estimating nucleated cell counts. Produced via immunoSEQ multiplex PCR; TCRdb's table is partial and in-frame only. That table gives V, J and clone size, and the DNA gave D and trimming. The sample shows 350,000 to 450,000 clones, around 84% of them seen only once. On this clone itself: A read error may account for a junction end that differs from germline.

The CDR3 is made up of 16 amino acids. Germline V gene sequence: CDR1 SSHAT, CDR2 FNYEAQ (reference sequence). V is TRBV7-7 and J is TRBJ2-3; 12 bases are a match to TRBD2. Sample: peripheral blood. The receptor was isolated from a human donor in a cohort sampled during active COVID-19. The CDR3 reads CASSPGLAGSTDTQYF. CDR3 bases: TGTGCTAGCAGCCCAGGACTAGCGGGGAGCACAGATACGCAGTATTTT. Combining the CDR3 with reference TRBV7-7 and TRBJ2-3 gives the whole variable domain GAGVSQSPRYKVTKRGQDVTLRCDPISSHATLYWYQQALGQGPEFLTYFNYEAQPDKSGLPSDRFSAERPEGSISTLTIQRTEQRDSAMYRCASSPGLAGSTDTQYFGPGTRLTVL.